The present T cell receptor beta chain was sequenced within a study of blood T cell repertoires in COVID-19. Study-wide background: Collection of acute and convalescent COVID-19 samples took place in the United States, Italy and Spain. The cDNA or gDNA used as material had been derived from T cells, B-cell-depleted T cells, or PBMCs.

In the original workflow: Estimates of nucleated cell counts were drawn from the amplification of reference gene primers. The assay was immunoSEQ multiplex PCR, and TCRdb's table has in-frame clones only and misses some. V and J calls and clone size follow that table, whereas D and trimming were derived from the DNA. This table holds about 100,000 clones, around four fifths found once. The CDR3 has 15 residues. The J segment lost 7 bases and the V segment lost 5 bases, leaving 7 bases of the junction unmatched. Germline loops: CDR1 SGHTA, CDR2 FQGTGA. This receptor was identified in a middle-aged man with active or convalescent COVID-19. Material: peripheral blood. V usage is TRBV7-3 and J usage is TRBJ2-1; 11 bases fit TRBD1. The CDR3 loop is CASSPGTGGTNEQFF. The DNA of the CDR3 is TGTGCCAGCAGCCCCGGGACAGGGGGTACGAATGAGCAGTTCTTC.